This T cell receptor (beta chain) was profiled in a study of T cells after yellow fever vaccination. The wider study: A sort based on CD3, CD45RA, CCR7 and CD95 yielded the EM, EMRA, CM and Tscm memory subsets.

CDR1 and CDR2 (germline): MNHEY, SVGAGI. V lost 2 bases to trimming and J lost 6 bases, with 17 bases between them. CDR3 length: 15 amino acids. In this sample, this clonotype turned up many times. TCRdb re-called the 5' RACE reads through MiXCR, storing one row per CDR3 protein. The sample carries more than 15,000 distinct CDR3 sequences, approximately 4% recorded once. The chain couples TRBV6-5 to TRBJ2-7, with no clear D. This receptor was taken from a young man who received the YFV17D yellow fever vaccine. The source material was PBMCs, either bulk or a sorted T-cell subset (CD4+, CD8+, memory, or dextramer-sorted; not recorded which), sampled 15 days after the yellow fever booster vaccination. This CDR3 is CASSYDFSRKGEQYF. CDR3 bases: TGTGCCAGCAGTTACGATTTTAGTAGGAAGGGCGAGCAGTACTTC.